These T cell receptor beta chains were read from a single sample in a study of blood T cell repertoires in COVID-19. Using immunoSEQ multiplex PCR, the repertoire was profiled, and TCRdb retains in-frame clones only, with some absent. The sample holds about 300,000 clones, 70% to 90% seen once. Material for sequencing was PBMCs or T cells enriched from blood (not recorded which). These receptors all stem from a man aged 25-45 years who had recovered from COVID-19. CDR3s include the opening cysteine and the closing phenylalanine or tryptophan. D genes are given only for firm matches. Size values are once, few and many counts, or a class for expanded clones, and some rows have none.

abundance: .
v_gene: TRBV19
d_gene: .
j_gene: TRBJ2-2
CDR3nt: TGTGCCAGTAGTCGACAGGTTGGGAAGAACACCGGGGAGCTGTTTTTT
CDR3aa: CASSRQVGKNTGELFF

abundance: once
v_gene: TRBV2
d_gene: .
j_gene: TRBJ1-6
CDR3nt: TGTGCCAGTCAGGAATCCTATAATTCACCCCTCCACTTT
CDR3aa: CASQESYNSPLHF

abundance: .
v_gene: TRBV30
d_gene: TRBD1
j_gene: TRBJ1-2
CDR3nt: TGTGCCTGGACCCCCCACAGGGGGGACTATGGCTACACCTTC
CDR3aa: CAWTPHRGDYGYTF

abundance: .
v_gene: TRBV18
d_gene: TRBD2
j_gene: TRBJ2-3
CDR3nt: TGTGCCAGCTCACGATTACTAGCGGCCTTTAGCACAGATACGCAGTATTTT
CDR3aa: CASSRLLAAFSTDTQYF

abundance: .
v_gene: TRBV2
d_gene: TRBD1
j_gene: TRBJ1-5
CDR3nt: TGTGCCAGCAACTGGGGACAGAGAAATCAGCCCCAGCATTTT
CDR3aa: CASNWGQRNQPQHF

abundance: .
v_gene: TRBV3-1/TRBV3-2
d_gene: .
j_gene: TRBJ2-1
CDR3nt: TGTGCCAGCAGCCAAGAATCGAGCTCCTACAATGAGCAGTTCTTC
CDR3aa: CASSQESSSYNEQFF

abundance: .
v_gene: TRBV19
d_gene: .
j_gene: TRBJ2-7
CDR3nt: TGTGCCAGTAGTATGTCCAGGGGCCGCTCCTACGAGCAGTACTTC
CDR3aa: CASSMSRGRSYEQYF

abundance: .
v_gene: TRBV5-4
d_gene: TRBD1
j_gene: TRBJ2-3
CDR3nt: TGTGCCAGCAGCTCCCCGGGGACAGGCTCTTCAATGTATACGCAGTATTTT
CDR3aa: CASSSPGTGSSMYTQYF

abundance: few
v_gene: TRBV5-6
d_gene: TRBD1
j_gene: TRBJ1-2
CDR3nt: TGTGCCAGCAGCTGGGACAGGGCGGACCATGGCTACACCTTC
CDR3aa: CASSWDRADHGYTF

abundance: .
v_gene: TRBV6-5
d_gene: .
j_gene: TRBJ1-1
CDR3nt: TGTGCCAGCATAAAACGAGGGTCGTGGGCTGAAGCTTTCTTT
CDR3aa: CASIKRGSWAEAFF

abundance: .
v_gene: TRBV15
d_gene: TRBD1
j_gene: TRBJ1-4
CDR3nt: TGTGCCACCAGCAGTGGACAGGGGGCCGGCGAAAAACTGTTTTTT
CDR3aa: CATSSGQGAGEKLFF

abundance: .
v_gene: TRBV28
d_gene: TRBD1
j_gene: TRBJ2-7
CDR3nt: TGTGCCAGCAGCCCCTTAGGGGGCACAGTTGCCTACGAGCAGTACTTC
CDR3aa: CASSPLGGTVAYEQYF

abundance: .
v_gene: TRBV6-4
d_gene: TRBD1
j_gene: TRBJ1-2
CDR3nt: TGTGCCAGCAGTGTCGGCGTGCCCTTGGGACAGGGGGGCTATGGCTACACCTTC
CDR3aa: CASSVGVPLGQGGYGYTF

abundance: .
v_gene: TRBV5-1
d_gene: TRBD1
j_gene: TRBJ1-2
CDR3nt: TGCGCCAGCAGCCCACCGACAGGGGAGGGCTATGGCTACACCTTC
CDR3aa: CASSPPTGEGYGYTF

abundance: .
v_gene: TRBV27
d_gene: .
j_gene: TRBJ1-1
CDR3nt: TGTGCCAGCAGGTCATTTAGCACTGAAGCTTTCTTT
CDR3aa: CASRSFSTEAFF

abundance: .
v_gene: TRBV19
d_gene: TRBD1
j_gene: TRBJ2-7
CDR3nt: TGTGCCAGTAGTAGGTCGGGGACAGGGGGCAACGAGCAGTACTTC
CDR3aa: CASSRSGTGGNEQYF

abundance: .
v_gene: TRBV5-4
d_gene: TRBD1
j_gene: TRBJ2-5
CDR3nt: TGTGCCAGCAGCTCGACACAGGGGACGGGGGAGACCCAGTACTTC
CDR3aa: CASSSTQGTGETQYF

abundance: .
v_gene: TRBV12-3/TRBV12-4
d_gene: .
j_gene: TRBJ2-7
CDR3nt: TGTGCCAGCAGGCGAGCAGGGAGGGAGCAGTACTTC
CDR3aa: CASRRAGREQYF

abundance: .
v_gene: TRBV10-3
d_gene: TRBD1
j_gene: TRBJ2-3
CDR3nt: TGTGCCATCAGTGATGGCCAAACCACCGGGACAGGGGGACCCCCAGATACGCAGTATTTT
CDR3aa: CAISDGQTTGTGGPPDTQYF

abundance: .
v_gene: TRBV5-1
d_gene: .
j_gene: TRBJ1-1
CDR3nt: TGCGCCAGCAGCTCTACCTCCCAGACAGTCAACACTGAAGCTTTCTTT
CDR3aa: CASSSTSQTVNTEAFF

abundance: .
v_gene: TRBV18
d_gene: TRBD2
j_gene: TRBJ2-2
CDR3nt: TGTGCCAGCTCACCAACTAGGACTAGCGGTGACACCGGGGAGCTGTTTTTT
CDR3aa: CASSPTRTSGDTGELFF

abundance: .
v_gene: TRBV9
d_gene: .
j_gene: TRBJ2-4
CDR3nt: TGTGCCAGCAGCCCCAGGGGTACAACAGATCCCAAAAACATTCAGTACTTC
CDR3aa: CASSPRGTTDPKNIQYF

abundance: .
v_gene: TRBV18
d_gene: TRBD2
j_gene: TRBJ2-5
CDR3nt: TGTGCCAGCTCATCAAGACTAGCGGGGGGCCTGGAGACCCAGTACTTC
CDR3aa: CASSSRLAGGLETQYF

abundance: .
v_gene: TRBV21-1
d_gene: .
j_gene: TRBJ2-4
CDR3nt: TGTGCCAGCAGCAAGGTCACGGACATTCAGTACTTC
CDR3aa: CASSKVTDIQYF

abundance: .
v_gene: TRBV28
d_gene: .
j_gene: TRBJ2-7
CDR3nt: TGTGCCAGCAGTTTAGATGGCCAGGGGGGAAGCTCCTACGAGCAGTACTTC
CDR3aa: CASSLDGQGGSSYEQYF

abundance: .
v_gene: TRBV28
d_gene: TRBD1
j_gene: TRBJ1-1
CDR3nt: TGTGCCAGCAGTACACAGGGGGGGATGAGCACTGAAGCTTTCTTT
CDR3aa: CASSTQGGMSTEAFF

abundance: once
v_gene: TRBV4-1
d_gene: TRBD1
j_gene: TRBJ2-2
CDR3nt: TGCGCCAGCAGCCAAGGTGCCCTGAGGGGGCATGACGGGGAGCTGTTTTTT
CDR3aa: CASSQGALRGHDGELFF

abundance: .
v_gene: TRBV25-1
d_gene: .
j_gene: TRBJ2-1
CDR3nt: TGTGCCAGCAGTGAATCGATGGCAGGGAATACGAATGAGCAGTTCTTC
CDR3aa: CASSESMAGNTNEQFF

abundance: .
v_gene: TRBV19
d_gene: TRBD1
j_gene: TRBJ1-1
CDR3nt: TGTGCCAGTAGTATCCGGGACAGGAACACTGAAGCTTTCTTT
CDR3aa: CASSIRDRNTEAFF

abundance: .
v_gene: TRBV12-3/TRBV12-4
d_gene: .
j_gene: TRBJ1-3
CDR3nt: TGTGCCAGCAACAGGCAGGAGGGAAACACCATATATTTT
CDR3aa: CASNRQEGNTIYF

abundance: .
v_gene: TRBV15
d_gene: TRBD2
j_gene: TRBJ2-4
CDR3nt: TGTGCCACTCGACTAGCGGGAGGTTTACTCATTCAGTACTTC
CDR3aa: CATRLAGGLLIQYF

abundance: .
v_gene: TRBV19
d_gene: TRBD2
j_gene: TRBJ2-1
CDR3nt: TGTGCCAGTAGTATGGGACTAGCGGGGGGGCTAAAAAACAATGAGCAGTTCTTC
CDR3aa: CASSMGLAGGLKNNEQFF

abundance: once
v_gene: TRBV30
d_gene: .
j_gene: TRBJ1-3
CDR3nt: TGTGCCTGCTCGACATTCTCTGGAAACACCATATATTTT
CDR3aa: CACSTFSGNTIYF

abundance: .
v_gene: TRBV5-1
d_gene: .
j_gene: TRBJ2-3
CDR3nt: TGCGCCAGCAGCATAAGGGACTCCCTCACAGATACGCAGTATTTT
CDR3aa: CASSIRDSLTDTQYF

abundance: once
v_gene: TRBV7-2
d_gene: .
j_gene: TRBJ1-2
CDR3nt: TGTGCCAGCAGACCCACACAGGGCAACTATGGCTACACCTTC
CDR3aa: CASRPTQGNYGYTF

abundance: once
v_gene: TRBV11-2
d_gene: TRBD2
j_gene: TRBJ2-5
CDR3nt: TGTGCCAGCAGCTTAGTAGCCACTAGCGGGTCCGGAGAGACCCAGTACTTC
CDR3aa: CASSLVATSGSGETQYF

abundance: .
v_gene: TRBV4-1
d_gene: TRBD1
j_gene: TRBJ1-1
CDR3nt: TGCGCCAGCAGCCACCAACAGGGGGGAACTGAAGCTTTCTTT
CDR3aa: CASSHQQGGTEAFF

abundance: .
v_gene: TRBV7-2
d_gene: .
j_gene: TRBJ2-2
CDR3nt: TGTGCCAGCAGCTTAGGTCGGAACACCGGGGAGCTGTTTTTT
CDR3aa: CASSLGRNTGELFF

abundance: .
v_gene: TRBV20-1
d_gene: .
j_gene: TRBJ1-1
CDR3nt: TGCAGTGCTAGTGAGGGGTGGGAGACTGAAGCTTTCTTT
CDR3aa: CSASEGWETEAFF

abundance: .
v_gene: TRBV16
d_gene: .
j_gene: TRBJ1-1
CDR3nt: TGTGCCAGCAGCCGAACCCCTACTGGTGAAGCTTTCTTT
CDR3aa: CASSRTPTGEAFF

abundance: once
v_gene: TRBV13
d_gene: .
j_gene: TRBJ2-1
CDR3nt: TGTGCCAGCAGCTATCGGGGATCTGGTGAGCAGTTCTTC
CDR3aa: CASSYRGSGEQFF

abundance: .
v_gene: TRBV5-1
d_gene: TRBD2
j_gene: TRBJ2-7
CDR3nt: TGCGCCAGCAGCTTCGGGACTAGCGGCTACGAGCAGTACTTC
CDR3aa: CASSFGTSGYEQYF

abundance: .
v_gene: TRBV6-4
d_gene: .
j_gene: TRBJ1-1
CDR3nt: TGTGCCAGCAGTGCGTCGCAGGGGCGCACTGAAGCTTTCTTT
CDR3aa: CASSASQGRTEAFF

abundance: .
v_gene: TRBV5-1
d_gene: .
j_gene: TRBJ2-1
CDR3nt: TGCGCCAGCAGCTTGGTCGGGAGTGAGCAGTTCTTC
CDR3aa: CASSLVGSEQFF

abundance: few
v_gene: TRBV6-5
d_gene: .
j_gene: TRBJ1-1
CDR3nt: TGTGCCAGCAGTTACTTACAGGGAAGGAACACTGAAGCTTTCTTT
CDR3aa: CASSYLQGRNTEAFF

abundance: .
v_gene: TRBV7-8
d_gene: .
j_gene: TRBJ2-7
CDR3nt: TGTGCCAGCAGCTTGCGGGCGGGGCCCTACGAGCAGTACTTC
CDR3aa: CASSLRAGPYEQYF

abundance: .
v_gene: TRBV5-1
d_gene: TRBD1
j_gene: TRBJ2-5
CDR3nt: TGCGCCAGCAGCTTGGTCTTGAGACAGGGGGCCCGAGTAGATACCGAGACCCAGTACTTC
CDR3aa: CASSLVLRQGARVDTETQYF

abundance: .
v_gene: TRBV7-2
d_gene: TRBD2
j_gene: TRBJ2-7
CDR3nt: TGTGCCAGCAGCCCCCCTAGCGGGATGCGCTACGAGCAGTACTTC
CDR3aa: CASSPPSGMRYEQYF

abundance: .
v_gene: TRBV7-6
d_gene: TRBD2
j_gene: TRBJ2-5
CDR3nt: TGTGCCAGCGCAGTCCTAGCGGGGGACCAAGAGACCCAGTACTTC
CDR3aa: CASAVLAGDQETQYF

abundance: once
v_gene: TRBV5-1
d_gene: .
j_gene: TRBJ2-2
CDR3nt: TGCGCCAGCAGCTCGGTGGCTTTCGGGGCGAACACCGGGGAGCTGTTTTTT
CDR3aa: CASSSVAFGANTGELFF

abundance: once
v_gene: TRBV28
d_gene: .
j_gene: TRBJ2-3
CDR3nt: TGTGCCAGCAGTTTGGGGTTGTTTTCGGGAAGCGTTACGCAGTATTTT
CDR3aa: CASSLGLFSGSVTQYF

abundance: .
v_gene: TRBV5-4
d_gene: .
j_gene: TRBJ1-2
CDR3nt: TGTGCCAGCAGCCTACCAGGGGAAAAAGGCTACACCTTC
CDR3aa: CASSLPGEKGYTF

abundance: .
v_gene: TRBV2
d_gene: TRBD1
j_gene: TRBJ1-3
CDR3nt: TGTGCCAGCAGTGGGACAGGGAGAAACACCATATATTTT
CDR3aa: CASSGTGRNTIYF

abundance: .
v_gene: TRBV5-4
d_gene: TRBD1
j_gene: TRBJ1-2
CDR3nt: TGTGCCACGCCGGGACAGGGTAATGGCTACACCTTC
CDR3aa: CATPGQGNGYTF

abundance: .
v_gene: TRBV5-6
d_gene: TRBD2
j_gene: TRBJ2-3
CDR3nt: TGTGCCAGCAGCCCATTAGCGGGAATCAGAGCAGATACGCAGTATTTT
CDR3aa: CASSPLAGIRADTQYF

abundance: .
v_gene: TRBV3-1/TRBV3-2
d_gene: .
j_gene: TRBJ1-5
CDR3nt: TGTGCCAGCAGCCAGCGGGACGGGTTCAATCAGCCCCAGCATTTT
CDR3aa: CASSQRDGFNQPQHF

abundance: .
v_gene: TRBV19
d_gene: .
j_gene: TRBJ1-1
CDR3nt: TGTGCCAGTAGTATTTTGACAGCCAGGAGTAACACTGAAGCTTTCTTT
CDR3aa: CASSILTARSNTEAFF